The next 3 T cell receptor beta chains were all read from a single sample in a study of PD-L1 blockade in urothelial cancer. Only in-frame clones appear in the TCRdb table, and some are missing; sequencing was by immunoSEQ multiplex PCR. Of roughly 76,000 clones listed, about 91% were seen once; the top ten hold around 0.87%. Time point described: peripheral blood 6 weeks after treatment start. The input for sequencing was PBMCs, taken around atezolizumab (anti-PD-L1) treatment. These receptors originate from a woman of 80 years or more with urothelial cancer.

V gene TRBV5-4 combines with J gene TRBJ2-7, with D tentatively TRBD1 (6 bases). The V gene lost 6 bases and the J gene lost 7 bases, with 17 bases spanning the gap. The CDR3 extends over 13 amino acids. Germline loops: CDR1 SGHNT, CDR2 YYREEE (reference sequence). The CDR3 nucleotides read TGTGCCAGCAATCGGTGGGGGCAGAAGGAGCAGTACTTC. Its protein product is CASNRWGQKEQYF.

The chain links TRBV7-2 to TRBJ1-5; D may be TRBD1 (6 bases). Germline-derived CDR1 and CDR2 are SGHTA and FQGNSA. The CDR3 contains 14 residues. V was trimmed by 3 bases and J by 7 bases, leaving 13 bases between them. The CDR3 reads CASSFSGQIQPQHF. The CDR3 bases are TGTGCCAGCAGCTTCTCGGGACAAATACAGCCCCAGCATTTT.

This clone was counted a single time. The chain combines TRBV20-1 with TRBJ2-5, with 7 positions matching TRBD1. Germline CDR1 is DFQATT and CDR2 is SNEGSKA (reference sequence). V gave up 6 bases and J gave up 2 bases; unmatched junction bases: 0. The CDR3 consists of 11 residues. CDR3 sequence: CSAGQQETQYF. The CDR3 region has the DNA TGCAGTGCGGGACAGCAAGAGACCCAGTACTTC.